A selection of T cell receptor beta chains follows, all from one sample in a study of blood T cell repertoires in COVID-19. Repertoires were generated with immunoSEQ multiplex PCR, while TCRdb's copy carries only in-frame clones and drops some. This table holds about 200,000 clones, 75% to 90% found once. The sequencing sample was made of PBMCs or T cells enriched from blood (not recorded which). Receptors originate from a woman aged 30 to 39 who had been exposed to COVID-19. CDR3s include the opening cysteine and the closing phenylalanine or tryptophan.

CDR3 protein,V gene,CDR3 length,J gene
CASSILQGSNQPQHF,TRBV19,15,TRBJ1-5
CASRSGGSNEKLFF,TRBV11-2,14,TRBJ1-4
CASSLDETNTEAFF,TRBV5-1,14,TRBJ1-1
CASSLAADQPQHF,TRBV19,13,TRBJ1-5
CASSSEQGSYNEQFF,TRBV7-2,15,TRBJ2-1
CASSYSDSYSYNEQFF,TRBV6-5,16,TRBJ2-1
CASSETGLSGNTIYF,TRBV19,15,TRBJ1-3
CASRRGTGMRSNQPQHF,TRBV19,17,TRBJ1-5
CASSRKRAMPQRGNQPQHF,TRBV21-1,19,TRBJ1-5
CASSQDRWGGPFSPLHF,TRBV4-1,17,TRBJ1-6
CASSSLGQAALNQPQHF,TRBV27,17,TRBJ1-5
CASSEALGDRAVYGYTF,TRBV6-1,17,TRBJ1-2
CASSPVAGTDTQYF,TRBV18,14,TRBJ2-3
CASRLQGDRQPQHF,TRBV2,14,TRBJ1-5
CASSREQGPGTGELFF,TRBV5-1,16,TRBJ2-2
CASTPGLNTEAFF,TRBV3-1/TRBV3-2,13,TRBJ1-1
CASSRQSGANEKLFF,TRBV6-4,15,TRBJ1-4
CASSALEGFNEKLFF,TRBV7-8,15,TRBJ1-4
CASSIQGASYGYTF,TRBV19,14,TRBJ1-2
CASSAPDRGGGYTF,TRBV27,14,TRBJ1-2
CASSPDRAEKLFF,TRBV5-1,13,TRBJ1-4
CASYRGRTGNTIYF,TRBV28,14,TRBJ1-3
CASSLVYAEVYDEYF,TRBV11-3,15,TRBJ2-7
CASSPGTGAYEQYF,TRBV18,14,TRBJ2-7
CASTRTAGGYNEQFF,TRBV27,15,TRBJ2-1
CASSVEGGYQPQHF,TRBV9,14,TRBJ1-5
CAWSTGANTEAFF,TRBV30,13,TRBJ1-1